This T cell receptor beta chain emerged from a study of shared clonotypes between healthy human individuals. Study-level findings and limits: Sorted-subset sequencing, rarefaction showed, was incomplete despite large depth.

The naive CD8 subset, CD45RO-negative cells positively selected for CCR7, excluded terminally differentiated effector memory CD45RA+ cells. Genomic DNA belonging to each subset was distributed in equal measure over several immunoSEQ plates. Assay: immunoSEQ multiplex PCR; the TCRdb copy retains only in-frame clones and omits some. The data contain around 700,000 clones, approximately 90% of them singletons. V lost 7 bases and J lost 4, with 14 bases in between. The CDR3 is 14 amino acids. The germline V gene has CDR1 MNHEY and CDR2 SMNVEV (reference sequence). Concerning this clone: Its specificity is not known.

The sample taken for sequencing was naive CD8+ T cells sorted from blood. The source is a man aged 30 to 39 in good health. The chain is built from TRBV27 and TRBJ1-5; tentatively, D is TRBD1 (5 bases). CDR3 nucleotide sequence: TGTGCCAGCACTAAACGGGGGGAAAATCAGCCCCAGCATTTT. It codes for CASTKRGENQPQHF.